This TCR beta chain was retrieved from a study of control samples from healthy donors and cancer patients. Some clones are missing from TCRdb's copy, which holds only in-frame ones; the method was immunoSEQ multiplex PCR. The profile shows around 170,000 clones, 85% to 90% of them singletons. Trimming took off 2 bases at V and 3 bases at J, with 11 bases between the two ends. CDR1 is MNHEY and CDR2 is SMNVEV in the germline V gene (reference sequence). CDR3 length: 15 residues. The clonotype originates from a woman in her twenties or thirties in good health. The sample comprised blood. J is TRBJ1-5 and V is TRBV27; possible D gene TRBD1, 6 bases. CDR3 bases: TGTGCCAGCAGTTTAAGGGGGGGGACCAATCAGCCCCAGCATTTT. Protein sequence: CASSLRGGTNQPQHF.